What follows describes a single T cell receptor beta chain. This entry comes from a study of blood T cell repertoires in COVID-19. The CDR3 runs 18 residues. In germline, CDR1 is SGHVS, CDR2 FQNEAQ. V lost 5 bases and J lost 0; bases outside the gene matches: 13. Authors' data handling: Amplification of reference gene primers provided the estimated nucleated cell counts. Produced via immunoSEQ multiplex PCR; TCRdb's table is partial and in-frame only. V, J and clone size derive from that table, while D and trimming were established from the DNA sequence. The sample lists roughly 500,000 clones, more than 85% occurring once. The participants were between about 18 and 90 years old and came from 20 to 30 US areas.

Material: PBMCs or T cells enriched from blood (not recorded which). The rearrangement uses TRBV7-8 and TRBJ1-5; 7 bases are shared with TRBD1. The source is an older woman who had recovered from COVID-19. CDR3 region: CASSLRPGTDYSNQPQHF. CDR3 in DNA: TGTGCCAGCAGCCTTAGACCCGGGACAGATTATAGCAATCAGCCCCAGCATTTT.